This T cell receptor (beta chain) was found in a study of blood T cell repertoires in COVID-19. For the study at large: Samples of COVID-19 (acute and convalescent) were obtained from the United States, Italy and Spain.

Data came from immunoSEQ multiplex PCR; TCRdb stores just in-frame clones and leaves some out. Here the sample spans a few hundred thousand clones, 80% to 90% being singletons. Sequencing was performed on peripheral blood. This sequence originates from a woman aged 40-49 years with acute or convalescent COVID-19.

For the CDR3, the DNA is TGTGCCAGCAGTGTGAAGGGGCTCTATGGCTACACCTTC. Translated, it gives CASSVKGLYGYTF. This rearrangement joins TRBV2 to TRBJ1-2; TRBD1 is a possible D gene (5 bases). Trimming stripped 4 bases from V and 4 bases from J, with 10 bases between. This CDR3 is built from 13 residues. Germline lookup yields CDR1 SNHLY and CDR2 FYNNEI.